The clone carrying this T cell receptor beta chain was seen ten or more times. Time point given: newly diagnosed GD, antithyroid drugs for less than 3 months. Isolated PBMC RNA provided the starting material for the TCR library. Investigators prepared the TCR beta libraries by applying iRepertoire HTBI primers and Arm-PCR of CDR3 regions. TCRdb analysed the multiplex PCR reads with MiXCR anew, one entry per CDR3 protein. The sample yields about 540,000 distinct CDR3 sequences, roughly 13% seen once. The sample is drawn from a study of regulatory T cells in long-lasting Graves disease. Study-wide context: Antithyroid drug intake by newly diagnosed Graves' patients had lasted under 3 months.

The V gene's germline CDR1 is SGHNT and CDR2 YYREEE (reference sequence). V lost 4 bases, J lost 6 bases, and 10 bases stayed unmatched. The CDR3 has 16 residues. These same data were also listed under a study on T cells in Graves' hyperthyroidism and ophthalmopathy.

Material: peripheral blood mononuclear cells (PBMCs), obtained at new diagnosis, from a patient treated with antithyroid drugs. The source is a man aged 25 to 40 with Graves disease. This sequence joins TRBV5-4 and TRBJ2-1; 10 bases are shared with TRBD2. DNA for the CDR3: TGTGCCAGCAGCGGAACGACTAGCGGGTATGTCAATGAGCAGTTCTTC. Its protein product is CASSGTTSGYVNEQFF.